This T cell receptor beta chain was sequenced during a study of T cells in Graves' hyperthyroidism and ophthalmopathy. Study outcomes and limitations: Model predictions of ophthalmopathy came a median approximately 6 months before onset.

This clonotype came up many times. Antigen unknown. Disease duration was under 3 months in the ophthalmopathy patients, who also had a Clinical Activity Score of at least 3 and a NOSPECS grade of at least 4. Clinical symptoms, serum thyroxine, TRAb, thyroid ultrasound and orbital computed tomography established diagnosis. The PBMCs had their origin in less than 13 ml of fresh peripheral blood. The TCR beta CDR3 regions underwent amplification using RNA transcripts as the source. The study used the HTBI primer set for a first-round RT-PCR of the TCR CDR3. TCRdb reprocessed the multiplex PCR reads via MiXCR and lists one record per CDR3 protein. The sample holds around 610,000 distinct CDR3 sequences; about 15% are singletons and the top ten take roughly 4.3%. CDR1 and CDR2 from the germline V gene are MNHEY and SVGEGT. The CDR3 is 15 amino acids. V lost 5 bases to trimming and J lost 1 base, with 12 bases between them.

The J gene is TRBJ1-5, the V gene TRBV6-2 or TRBV6-3; no definite D call. What was sequenced was blood. The clonotype comes from a woman between 40 and 55 years old with Graves' ophthalmopathy. The DNA of the CDR3 is TGTGCCAGCAGTAGACCGGGAAGGAGCAATCAGCCCCAGCATTTT. Its protein is CASSRPGRSNQPQHF.